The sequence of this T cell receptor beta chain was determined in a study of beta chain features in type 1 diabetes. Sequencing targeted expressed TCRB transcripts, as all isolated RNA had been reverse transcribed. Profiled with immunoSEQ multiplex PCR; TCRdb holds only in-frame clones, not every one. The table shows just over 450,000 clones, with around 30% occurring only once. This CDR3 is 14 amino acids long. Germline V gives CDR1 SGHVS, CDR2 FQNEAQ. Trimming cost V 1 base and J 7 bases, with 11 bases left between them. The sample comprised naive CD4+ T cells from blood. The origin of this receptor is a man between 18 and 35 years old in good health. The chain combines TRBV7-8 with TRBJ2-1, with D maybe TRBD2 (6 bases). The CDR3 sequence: CASSLGPGRNEQFF. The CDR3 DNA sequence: TGTGCCAGCAGCTTAGGGCCAGGGAGGAATGAGCAGTTCTTC.